The source of this T cell receptor beta chain is a study of T cells in Graves' hyperthyroidism and ophthalmopathy. Comments on this clonotype: Its antigen is undetermined.

Patients aged 18 to 65 had newly diagnosed hyperthyroidism that had lasted under 2 months. RNA transcripts gave rise to amplified TCR beta CDR3 regions. A first-round RT-PCR of the TCR CDR3 used the HTBI primer set. TCRdb called the multiplex PCR reads again in MiXCR, with one record for every CDR3 protein. The sample gives about 96,000 distinct CDR3 sequences, over 50% of which show up once; roughly 26% is in the top ten. General study findings and limits: Ophthalmopathy was separated from stable hyperthyroidism by a 13 V-J model.

Material for sequencing was blood. The receptor's source is a woman in her thirties or forties with Graves' hyperthyroidism.

CDR3 sequence reads: CASSATGFTEAFF. The CDR3 region has the DNA TGTGCCAGCAGCGCGACAGGGTTCACTGAAGCTTTCTTT. This sequence joins TRBV7-2 and TRBJ1-1; 7 bases map to TRBD1. The CDR3 extends over 13 amino acids. The junction had 4 bases not matched to a gene; V was cut back by 5 bases and J by 4 bases. CDR1 and CDR2 (germline): SGHTA, FQGNSA.